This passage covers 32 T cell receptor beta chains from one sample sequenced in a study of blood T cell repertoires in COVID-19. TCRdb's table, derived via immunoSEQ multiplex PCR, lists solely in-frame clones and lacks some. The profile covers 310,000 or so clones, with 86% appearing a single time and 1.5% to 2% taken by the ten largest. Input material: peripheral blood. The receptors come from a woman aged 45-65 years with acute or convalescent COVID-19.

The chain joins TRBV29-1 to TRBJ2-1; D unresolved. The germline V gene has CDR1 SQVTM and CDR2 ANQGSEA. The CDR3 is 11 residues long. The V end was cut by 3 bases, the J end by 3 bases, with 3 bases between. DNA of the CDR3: TGCAGCGTTGAGTACTACAATGAGCAGTTCTTC. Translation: CSVEYYNEQFF.

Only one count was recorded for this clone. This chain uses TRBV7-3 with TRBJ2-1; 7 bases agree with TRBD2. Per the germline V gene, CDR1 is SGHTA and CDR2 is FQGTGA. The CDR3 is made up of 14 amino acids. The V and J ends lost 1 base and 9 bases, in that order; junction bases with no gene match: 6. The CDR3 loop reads CASSLRPGGGEQFF. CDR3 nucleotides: TGTGCCAGCAGCTTAAGGCCGGGAGGTGGTGAGCAGTTCTTC.

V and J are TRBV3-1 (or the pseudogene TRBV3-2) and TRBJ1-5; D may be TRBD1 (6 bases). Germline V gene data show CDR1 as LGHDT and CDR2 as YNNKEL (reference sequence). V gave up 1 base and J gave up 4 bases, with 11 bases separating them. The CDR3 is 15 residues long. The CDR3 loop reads CASSQGGGRNQPQHF. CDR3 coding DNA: TGTGCCAGCAGCCAAGGCGGGGGCAGAAATCAGCCCCAGCATTTT.

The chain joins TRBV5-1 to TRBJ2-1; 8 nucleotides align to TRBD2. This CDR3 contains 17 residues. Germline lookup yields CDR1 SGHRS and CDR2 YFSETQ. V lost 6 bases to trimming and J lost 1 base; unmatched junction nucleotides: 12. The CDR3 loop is CASTTSGTVGSYNEQFF. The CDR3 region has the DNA TGCGCCAGCACCACTAGCGGCACCGTAGGGTCCTACAATGAGCAGTTCTTC.

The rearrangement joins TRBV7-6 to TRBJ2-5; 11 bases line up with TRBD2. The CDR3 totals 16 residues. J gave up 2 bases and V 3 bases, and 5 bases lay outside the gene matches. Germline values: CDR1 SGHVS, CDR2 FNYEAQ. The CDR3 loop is CASSLTSGIIQETQYF. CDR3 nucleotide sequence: TGTGCCAGCAGCTTGACTAGCGGGATAATACAAGAGACCCAGTACTTC.

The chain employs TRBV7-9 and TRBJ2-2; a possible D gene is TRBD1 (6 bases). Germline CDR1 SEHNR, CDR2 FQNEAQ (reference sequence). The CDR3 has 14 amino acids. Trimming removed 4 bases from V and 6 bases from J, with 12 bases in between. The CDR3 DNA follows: TGTGCCAGCAGCTACACCCCAGGGGCCGGGGAGCTGTTTTTT. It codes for CASSYTPGAGELFF.

The CDR3 loop is CASSLVPSSSTDTQYF. The CDR3 coding sequence is TGTGCCAGCAGCTTAGTCCCTAGCTCTAGCACAGATACGCAGTATTTT. The rearrangement uses TRBV7-2 and TRBJ2-3, with D tentatively TRBD2 (5 bases). V was shortened by 1 base and J by 0 bases, with 11 bases between the two germline ends. The V gene's germline CDR1 is SGHTA and CDR2 FQGNSA. The CDR3 is 16 amino acids.

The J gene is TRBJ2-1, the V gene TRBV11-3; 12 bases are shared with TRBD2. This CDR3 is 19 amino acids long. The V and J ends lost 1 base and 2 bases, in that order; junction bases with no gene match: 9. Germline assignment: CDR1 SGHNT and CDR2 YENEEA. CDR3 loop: CASSLGAGRTSGTYNEQFF. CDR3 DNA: TGTGCCAGCAGCTTAGGAGCGGGAAGGACTAGCGGGACCTACAATGAGCAGTTCTTC.

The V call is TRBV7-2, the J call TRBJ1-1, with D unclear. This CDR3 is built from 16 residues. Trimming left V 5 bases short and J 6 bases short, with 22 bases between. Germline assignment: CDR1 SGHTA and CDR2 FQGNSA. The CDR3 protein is CASSPRSGIGLAEAFF. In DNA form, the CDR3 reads TGTGCCAGCAGCCCTCGGTCGGGGATTGGACTCGCTGAAGCTTTCTTT.

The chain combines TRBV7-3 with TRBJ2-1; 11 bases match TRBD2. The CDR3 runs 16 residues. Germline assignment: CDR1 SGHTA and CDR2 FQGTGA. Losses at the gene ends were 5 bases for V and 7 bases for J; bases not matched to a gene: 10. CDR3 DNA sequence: TGTGCCAGCAGCCTGAGTGTACTAGCGGGAGAAAATGAGCAGTTCTTC. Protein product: CASSLSVLAGENEQFF.

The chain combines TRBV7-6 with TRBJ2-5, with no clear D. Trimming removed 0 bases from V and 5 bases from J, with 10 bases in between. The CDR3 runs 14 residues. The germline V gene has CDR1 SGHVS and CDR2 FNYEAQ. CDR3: CASSLAVAYETQYF. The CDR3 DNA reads TGTGCCAGCAGCTTAGCGGTGGCATACGAGACCCAGTACTTC.

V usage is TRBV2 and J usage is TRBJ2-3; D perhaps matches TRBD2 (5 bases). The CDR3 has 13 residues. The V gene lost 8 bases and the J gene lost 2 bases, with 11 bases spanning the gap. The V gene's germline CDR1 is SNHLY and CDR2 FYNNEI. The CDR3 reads CASDGGSTDTQYF. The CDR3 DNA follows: TGTGCCAGCGATGGAGGTTCCACAGATACGCAGTATTTT.

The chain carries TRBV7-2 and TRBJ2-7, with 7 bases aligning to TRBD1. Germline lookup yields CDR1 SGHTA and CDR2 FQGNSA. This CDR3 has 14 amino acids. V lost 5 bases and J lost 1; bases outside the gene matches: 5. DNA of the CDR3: TGTGCCAGCAGCAGCGACAGGGCTTCCTACGAGCAGTACTTC. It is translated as CASSSDRASYEQYF.

The CDR3: CASSPVNQPQHF. CDR3 DNA: TGTGCCAGTAGTCCCGTCAATCAGCCCCAGCATTTT. V and J are TRBV19 and TRBJ1-5, with D hard to call. V lost 5 bases, J lost 3 bases, and 5 bases lay in between. Germline V CDR1 and CDR2: LNHDA, SQIVND (reference sequence). The CDR3 is 12 residues long.

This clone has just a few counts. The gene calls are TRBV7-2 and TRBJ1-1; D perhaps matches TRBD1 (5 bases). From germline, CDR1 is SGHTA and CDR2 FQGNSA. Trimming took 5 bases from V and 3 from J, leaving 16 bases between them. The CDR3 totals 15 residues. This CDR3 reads CASSLQTVLDTEAFF. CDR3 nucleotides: TGTGCCAGCAGCCTCCAGACAGTTCTGGACACTGAAGCTTTCTTT.

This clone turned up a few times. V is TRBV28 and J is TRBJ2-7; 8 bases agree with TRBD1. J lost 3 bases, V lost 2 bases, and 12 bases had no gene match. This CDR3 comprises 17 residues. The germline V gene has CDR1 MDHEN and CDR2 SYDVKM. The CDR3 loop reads CASSLLRRTGLNYEQYF. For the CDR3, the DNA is TGTGCCAGCAGTTTACTGCGCCGGACAGGGCTAAACTACGAGCAGTACTTC.

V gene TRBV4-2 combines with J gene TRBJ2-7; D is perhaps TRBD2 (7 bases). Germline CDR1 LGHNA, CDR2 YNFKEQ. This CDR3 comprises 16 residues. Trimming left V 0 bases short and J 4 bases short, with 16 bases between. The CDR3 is CASSQEGGEHLYEQYF. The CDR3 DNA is TGTGCCAGCAGCCAAGAAGGGGGGGAGCATCTATACGAGCAGTACTTC.

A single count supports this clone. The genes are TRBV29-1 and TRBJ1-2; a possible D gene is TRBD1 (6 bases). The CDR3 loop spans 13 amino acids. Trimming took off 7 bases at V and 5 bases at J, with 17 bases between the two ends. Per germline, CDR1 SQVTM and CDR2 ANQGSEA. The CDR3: CSGRMGGAYGYTF. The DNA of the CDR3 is TGCAGCGGGAGGATGGGGGGGGCTTATGGCTACACCTTC.

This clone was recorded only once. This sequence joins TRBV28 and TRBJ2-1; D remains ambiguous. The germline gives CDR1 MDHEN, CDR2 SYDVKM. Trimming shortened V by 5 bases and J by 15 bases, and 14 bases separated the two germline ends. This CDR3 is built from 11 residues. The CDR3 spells CASSQSRPGFF. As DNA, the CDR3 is TGTGCCAGCAGTCAATCGAGACCAGGGTTCTTC.

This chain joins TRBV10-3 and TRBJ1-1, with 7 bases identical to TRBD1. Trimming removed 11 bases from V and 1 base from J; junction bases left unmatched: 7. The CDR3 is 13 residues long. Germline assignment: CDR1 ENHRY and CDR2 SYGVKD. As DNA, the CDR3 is TGTGCCGCGTCCCGGGACAGGAACACTGAAGCTTTCTTT. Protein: CAASRDRNTEAFF.

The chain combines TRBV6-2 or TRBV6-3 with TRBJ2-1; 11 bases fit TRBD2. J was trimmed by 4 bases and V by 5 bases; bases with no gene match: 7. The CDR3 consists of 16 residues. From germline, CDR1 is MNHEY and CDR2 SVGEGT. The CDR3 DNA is TGTGCCAGCAGTGGCTCCACTAGCGGGAGTTACAATGAGCAGTTCTTC. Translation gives CASSGSTSGSYNEQFF.

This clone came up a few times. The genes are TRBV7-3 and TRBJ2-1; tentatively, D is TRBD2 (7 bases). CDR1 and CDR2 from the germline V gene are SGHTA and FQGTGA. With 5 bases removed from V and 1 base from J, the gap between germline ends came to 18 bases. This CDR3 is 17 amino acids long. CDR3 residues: CASSLPVGGGSYNEQFF. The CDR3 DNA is TGTGCCAGCAGCCTCCCGGTAGGGGGAGGGTCCTACAATGAGCAGTTCTTC.

As DNA, the CDR3 is TGTGCCAGCAGCTTCCGTGTTCTCGCGGACTCCTACGAGCAGTACTTC. This gives the protein CASSFRVLADSYEQYF. The chain carries TRBV7-8 and TRBJ2-7; D gene uncertain. The germline V gene encodes CDR1 SGHVS and CDR2 FQNEAQ. This CDR3 spans 16 amino acids. The ends were cut back, 3 bases at V and 0 bases at J, with 15 bases in the middle.

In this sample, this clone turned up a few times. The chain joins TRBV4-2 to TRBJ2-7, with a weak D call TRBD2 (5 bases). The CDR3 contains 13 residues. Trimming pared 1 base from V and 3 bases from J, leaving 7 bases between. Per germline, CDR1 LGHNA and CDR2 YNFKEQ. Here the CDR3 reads CASSQVGNYEQYF. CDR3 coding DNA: TGTGCCAGCAGCCAAGTCGGGAACTACGAGCAGTACTTC.

The CDR3 DNA reads TGTGCCAGCAGTGGCGCGTCGGGTTGGCGTGAGACCCAGTACTTC. Its protein product is CASSGASGWRETQYF. This chain links TRBV2 with TRBJ2-5; D unclear. Germline V gene sequence: CDR1 SNHLY, CDR2 FYNNEI. The CDR3 length is 15 residues. V lost 4 bases, J lost 5 bases, and 17 bases lay in between.

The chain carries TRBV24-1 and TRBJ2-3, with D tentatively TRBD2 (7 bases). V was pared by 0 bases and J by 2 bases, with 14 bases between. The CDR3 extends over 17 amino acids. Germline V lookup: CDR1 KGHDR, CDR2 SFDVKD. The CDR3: CATSDLQGRGPTDTQYF. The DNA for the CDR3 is TGTGCCACCAGTGATTTGCAAGGGCGGGGGCCCACAGATACGCAGTATTTT.

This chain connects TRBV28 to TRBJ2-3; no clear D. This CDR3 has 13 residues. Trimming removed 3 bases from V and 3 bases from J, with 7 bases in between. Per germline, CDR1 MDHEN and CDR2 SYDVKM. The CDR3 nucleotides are TGTGCCAGCAGTTTTAAGAGTACAGATACGCAGTATTTT. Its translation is CASSFKSTDTQYF.

CDR3 nucleotide sequence: TGTGCCAGCAGCTTAGCAGTCTCCTACTACAATGAGCAGTTCTTC. Protein sequence: CASSLAVSYYNEQFF. The chain recombines TRBV7-2 with TRBJ2-1; D not certain. CDR1 is SGHTA, CDR2 FQGNSA, per germline. This CDR3 has 15 residues. V was shortened by 0 bases and J by 3 bases, with 9 bases between the two germline ends.

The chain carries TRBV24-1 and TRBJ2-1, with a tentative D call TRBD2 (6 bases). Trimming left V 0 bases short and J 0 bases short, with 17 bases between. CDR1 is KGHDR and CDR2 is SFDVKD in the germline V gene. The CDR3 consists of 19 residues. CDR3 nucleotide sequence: TGTGCCACCAGTGATTTGCCAGGGAGAACCGGGAGCTCCTACAATGAGCAGTTCTTC. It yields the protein CATSDLPGRTGSSYNEQFF.

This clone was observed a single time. CDR3 nucleotide sequence: TGTGCCAGTAGGACCGGGACAGGGGCCTTTCAGCCCCAGCATTTT. It is translated as CASRTGTGAFQPQHF. The rearrangement joins TRBV19 to TRBJ1-5, with 10 bases aligning to TRBD1. The V gene's germline CDR1 is LNHDA and CDR2 SQIVND (reference sequence). J was trimmed by 6 bases and V by 6 bases; bases with no gene match: 8. The CDR3 extends over 15 amino acids.

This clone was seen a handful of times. CDR3 DNA sequence: TGCGCCAGCAGCCCCCGGACAGGGAACTACGAGCAGTACTTC. Amino acid sequence: CASSPRTGNYEQYF. The chain has TRBV5-1 and TRBJ2-7; the match to TRBD1 covers 8 bases. Germline CDR1 is SGHRS and CDR2 is YFSETQ. V trimming: 4 bases; J trimming: 3 bases; junction bases outside the gene matches: 6. The CDR3 has 14 amino acids.

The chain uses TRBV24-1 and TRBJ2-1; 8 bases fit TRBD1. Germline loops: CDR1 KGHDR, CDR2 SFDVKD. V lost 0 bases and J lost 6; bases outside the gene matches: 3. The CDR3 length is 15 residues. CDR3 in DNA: TGTGCCACCAGTGATTTGGACAGGGGTGGCAATGAGCAGTTCTTC. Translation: CATSDLDRGGNEQFF.